This T cell receptor (beta chain) was documented in a study of cytomegalovirus exposure and HLA in healthy donors. PCR was performed using 60 Vbeta and 13 Jbeta primers. TCRdb's table, derived via immunoSEQ multiplex PCR, lists solely in-frame clones and lacks some. The clone table shows over 100,000 clones, with the ten largest holding 1.5% to 2%. The sample consisted of PBMCs. The clonotype comes from a middle-aged woman in good health and CMV-seropositive.

The CDR3 DNA is TGTGCCAGCAGCTGGGGGGGCCAGGCAGGGCGAACCGGGGAGCTGTTTTTT. It specifies CASSWGGQAGRTGELFF. This chain joins TRBV5-6 and TRBJ2-2; D is possibly TRBD2 (7 bases). There are 17 residues in the CDR3. Germline lookup yields CDR1 SGHDT and CDR2 YYEEEE. Trimming shortened V by 3 bases and J by 5 bases, and 20 bases separated the two germline ends.